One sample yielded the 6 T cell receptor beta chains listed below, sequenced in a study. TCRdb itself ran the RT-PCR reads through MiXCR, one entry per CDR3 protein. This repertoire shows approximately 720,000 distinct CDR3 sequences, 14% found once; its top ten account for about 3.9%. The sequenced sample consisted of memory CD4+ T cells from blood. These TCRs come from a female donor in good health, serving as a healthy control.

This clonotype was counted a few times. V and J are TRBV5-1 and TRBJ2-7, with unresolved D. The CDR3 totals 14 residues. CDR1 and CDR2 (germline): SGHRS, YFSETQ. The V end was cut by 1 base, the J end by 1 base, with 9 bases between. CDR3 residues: CASSLSPASYEQYF. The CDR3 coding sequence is TGCGCCAGCAGCTTGTCGCCAGCTTCCTACGAGCAGTACTTC.

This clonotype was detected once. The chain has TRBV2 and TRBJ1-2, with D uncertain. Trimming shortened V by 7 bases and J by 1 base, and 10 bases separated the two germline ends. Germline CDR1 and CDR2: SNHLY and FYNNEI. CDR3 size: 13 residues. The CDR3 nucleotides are TGTGCCAGCATTGATAGTTTTAACTATGGCTACACCTTC. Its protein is CASIDSFNYGYTF.

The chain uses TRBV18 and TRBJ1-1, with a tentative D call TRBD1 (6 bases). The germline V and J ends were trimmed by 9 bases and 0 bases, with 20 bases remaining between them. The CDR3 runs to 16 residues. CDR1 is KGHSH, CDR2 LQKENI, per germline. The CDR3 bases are TGTGCCAGTCGCCAACAGGGAGCCGTTATGAACACTGAAGCTTTCTTT. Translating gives CASRQQGAVMNTEAFF.

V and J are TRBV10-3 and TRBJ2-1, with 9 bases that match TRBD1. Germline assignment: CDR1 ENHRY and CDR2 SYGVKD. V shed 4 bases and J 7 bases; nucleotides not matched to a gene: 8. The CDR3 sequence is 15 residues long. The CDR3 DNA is TGTGCCATCAGTGGCGACCCCGACAGGGGGAATGAGCAGTTCTTC. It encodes CAISGDPDRGNEQFF.

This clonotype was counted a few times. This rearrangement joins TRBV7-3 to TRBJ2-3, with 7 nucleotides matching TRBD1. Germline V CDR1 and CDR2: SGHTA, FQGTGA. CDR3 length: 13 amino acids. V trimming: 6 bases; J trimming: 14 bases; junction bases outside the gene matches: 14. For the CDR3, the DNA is TGTGCCAGCAGTCAAGACAGGGATCTATTACCGTATTTT. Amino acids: CASSQDRDLLPYF.

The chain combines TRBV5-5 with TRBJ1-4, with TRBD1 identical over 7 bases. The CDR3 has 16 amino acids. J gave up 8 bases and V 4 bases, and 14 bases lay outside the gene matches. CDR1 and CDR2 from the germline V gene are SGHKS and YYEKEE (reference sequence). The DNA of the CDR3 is TGTGCCAGCAGCAAAACCGGGATCTCAGGGGGGGAAAAACTGTTTTTT. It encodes CASSKTGISGGEKLFF.